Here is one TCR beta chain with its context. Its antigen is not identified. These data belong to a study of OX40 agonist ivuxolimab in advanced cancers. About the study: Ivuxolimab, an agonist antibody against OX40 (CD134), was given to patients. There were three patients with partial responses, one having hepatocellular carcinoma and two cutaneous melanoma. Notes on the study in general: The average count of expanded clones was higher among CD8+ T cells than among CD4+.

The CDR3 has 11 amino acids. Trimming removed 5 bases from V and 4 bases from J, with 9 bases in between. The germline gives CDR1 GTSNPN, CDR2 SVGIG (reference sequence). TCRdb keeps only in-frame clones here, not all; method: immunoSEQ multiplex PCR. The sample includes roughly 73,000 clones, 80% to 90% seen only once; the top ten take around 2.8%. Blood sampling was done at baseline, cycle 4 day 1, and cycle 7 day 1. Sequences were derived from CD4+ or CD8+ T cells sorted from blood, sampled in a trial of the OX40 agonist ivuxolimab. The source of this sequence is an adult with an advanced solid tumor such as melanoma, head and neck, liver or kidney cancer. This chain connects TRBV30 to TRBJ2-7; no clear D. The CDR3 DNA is TGTGCCTGGGGTTGGGGTTACGAGCAGTACTTC. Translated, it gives CAWGWGYEQYF.